These T cell receptor beta chains were read from a single sample in a study of siplizumab effects on memory and regulatory T cells. No cognate antigen is known for these TCRs. Using immunoSEQ multiplex PCR, the repertoire was profiled, and TCRdb retains in-frame clones only, with some absent. The table includes 6,000 or so clones, more than 35% detected once. The sample consisted of CFSE-low (dividing) CD8+ T cells sorted from an allogeneic mixed lymphocyte reaction. The receptors were sampled from a human donor in good health; the cells came from an allogeneic mixed lymphocyte reaction. CDR3s include the opening cysteine and the closing phenylalanine or tryptophan. The order of the fields is clone size, J gene, D gene, V gene, CDR3 protein, CDR3 DNA. D genes are given only for firm matches. Clone size is stated in some rows and not others, as once, few, many or a class when expanded.

size: medium-sized; J: TRBJ2-4; D: -; V: TRBV11-2; CDR3: CASSLDTGLPLAKNIQYF; DNA: TGTGCCAGCAGCTTAGATACGGGCCTTCCCTTAGCCAAAAACATTCAGTACTTC
size: medium-sized; J: TRBJ1-2; D: -; V: TRBV28; CDR3: CASSPLKGRGPYGYTF; DNA: TGTGCCAGCAGTCCACTTAAAGGACGGGGACCCTATGGCTACACCTTC
size: large; J: TRBJ2-7; D: TRBD2; V: TRBV7-9; CDR3: CASSSTGLVWYEQYF; DNA: TGTGCCAGCAGCTCGACGGGACTAGTGTGGTACGAGCAGTACTTC
size: medium-sized; J: TRBJ2-7; D: TRBD1; V: TRBV9; CDR3: CASSVEGTGIYEQYF; DNA: TGTGCCAGCAGCGTAGAGGGGACAGGGATTTACGAGCAGTACTTC
size: -; J: TRBJ2-7; D: -; V: TRBV5-6; CDR3: CASSRDSTYEQYF; DNA: TGTGCCAGCAGCCGGGACTCGACCTACGAGCAGTACTTC
size: medium-sized; J: TRBJ1-2; D: -; V: TRBV30; CDR3: CACPTLTAGYGYTF; DNA: TGTGCCTGCCCAACCCTGACAGCGGGCTATGGCTACACCTTC
size: medium-sized; J: TRBJ1-2; D: -; V: TRBV5-1; CDR3: CASSGTRYYGYTF; DNA: TGCGCCAGCTCAGGGACGCGGTATTATGGCTACACCTTC
size: medium-sized; J: TRBJ2-7; D: -; V: TRBV27; CDR3: CASSFGPSYEQYF; DNA: TGTGCCAGCAGTTTCGGGCCTTCCTACGAGCAGTACTTC
size: medium-sized; J: TRBJ2-7; D: TRBD1; V: TRBV28; CDR3: CASSPGQGAYEQYF; DNA: TGTGCCAGCAGTCCGGGACAGGGGGCTTACGAGCAGTACTTC
size: -; J: TRBJ2-1; D: TRBD2; V: TRBV15; CDR3: CATSRAGGNEQFF; DNA: TGTGCCACCAGCAGAGCGGGAGGCAATGAGCAGTTCTTC
size: -; J: TRBJ2-2; D: -; V: TRBV29-1; CDR3: CSVESGRSNTGELFF; DNA: TGCAGCGTTGAGTCTGGACGGAGTAACACCGGGGAGCTGTTTTTT
size: medium-sized; J: TRBJ2-1; D: -; V: TRBV2; CDR3: CASIGRTEGNEQFF; DNA: TGTGCCAGCATCGGCCGAACCGAGGGCAATGAGCAGTTCTTC
size: -; J: TRBJ2-1; D: TRBD1; V: TRBV5-4; CDR3: CASSPGTGGNEQFF; DNA: TGTGCCAGCAGCCCTGGGACAGGGGGCAATGAGCAGTTCTTC
size: few; J: TRBJ1-6; D: -; V: TRBV7-9; CDR3: CASSSVDDLLPLHF; DNA: TGTGCCAGCAGCTCGGTCGATGACCTTTTGCCCCTCCACTTT
size: medium-sized; J: TRBJ1-2; D: -; V: TRBV9; CDR3: CASSVQGRNYGYTF; DNA: TGTGCCAGCAGCGTACAGGGCAGAAACTATGGCTACACCTTC
size: -; J: TRBJ1-1; D: -; V: TRBV6-5; CDR3: CASRSVETEAFF; DNA: TGTGCCAGCAGGTCAGTAGAAACTGAAGCTTTCTTT
size: -; J: TRBJ1-2; D: -; V: TRBV7-3; CDR3: CASSLDGLYGYTF; DNA: TGTGCCAGCAGCTTAGACGGGTTATATGGCTACACCTTC
size: medium-sized; J: TRBJ2-1; D: TRBD2; V: TRBV4-1; CDR3: CASSYPGLASREQFF; DNA: TGCGCCAGCAGCTATCCGGGACTAGCCTCGAGAGAGCAGTTCTTC
size: medium-sized; J: TRBJ2-7; D: TRBD1; V: TRBV28; CDR3: CASSFGDRSTYEQYF; DNA: TGTGCCAGCAGTTTTGGGGACAGGAGCACCTACGAGCAGTACTTC
size: -; J: TRBJ2-7; D: -; V: TRBV5-1; CDR3: CASSPIYDSYEQYF; DNA: TGTGCCAGCAGCCCAATCTATGACTCCTACGAGCAGTACTTC
size: medium-sized; J: TRBJ2-5; D: TRBD1; V: TRBV10-3; CDR3: CAISSGTAKWETQYF; DNA: TGTGCCATCAGCTCCGGGACAGCAAAGTGGGAGACCCAGTACTTC
size: -; J: TRBJ2-1; D: TRBD2; V: TRBV9; CDR3: CASSRSQRDNEQFF; DNA: TGTGCCAGCAGCCGCAGTCAGCGGGATAATGAGCAGTTCTTC
size: -; J: TRBJ2-3; D: -; V: TRBV9; CDR3: CASSVGASRGDTQYF; DNA: TGTGCCAGCAGCGTAGGGGCTAGCAGGGGAGATACGCAGTATTTT
size: few; J: TRBJ2-7; D: TRBD1; V: TRBV11-3; CDR3: CASSSLSGGYSYEQYF; DNA: TGTGCCAGCAGCTCCCTCTCAGGGGGATACTCCTACGAGCAGTACTTC
size: -; J: TRBJ2-1; D: TRBD2; V: TRBV6-6; CDR3: CASSTSGGYYNEQFF; DNA: TGTGCCAGCAGTACTAGCGGGGGTTATTACAATGAGCAGTTCTTC
size: -; J: TRBJ1-1; D: TRBD1; V: TRBV10-1; CDR3: CASSESSRTGVNTEAFF; DNA: TGCGCCAGCAGTGAGAGTTCCCGGACAGGGGTGAACACTGAAGCTTTCTTT
size: -; J: TRBJ2-3; D: TRBD2; V: TRBV27; CDR3: CASSLVLAGGPFPDTQYF; DNA: TGTGCCAGCAGTTTAGTGCTAGCGGGAGGGCCGTTCCCAGATACGCAGTATTTT
size: -; J: TRBJ1-5; D: TRBD1; V: TRBV28; CDR3: CASSFGTASNQPQHF; DNA: TGTGCCAGCAGTTTCGGGACAGCTAGCAATCAGCCCCAGCATTTT
size: -; J: TRBJ2-1; D: -; V: TRBV4-1; CDR3: CASSQETGYNEQFF; DNA: TGCGCCAGCAGCCAAGAAACAGGCTACAATGAGCAGTTCTTC
size: -; J: TRBJ1-2; D: -; V: TRBV11-1; CDR3: CASSPHGGTYNYGYTF; DNA: TGTGCCAGCAGCCCACATGGCGGTACCTATAACTATGGCTACACCTTC
size: -; J: TRBJ2-7; D: -; V: TRBV11-1; CDR3: CASLELVPPYEQYF; DNA: TGTGCCAGCCTTGAACTAGTTCCTCCCTACGAGCAGTACTTC
size: -; J: TRBJ1-2; D: -; V: TRBV7-9; CDR3: CASSLGQPLSGYTF; DNA: TGTGCCAGCAGCCTAGGACAGCCCCTCTCCGGCTACACCTTC
size: medium-sized; J: TRBJ2-1; D: TRBD2; V: TRBV2; CDR3: CASSEWREGYNEQFF; DNA: TGTGCCAGCAGTGAATGGCGGGAGGGCTACAATGAGCAGTTCTTC
size: -; J: TRBJ1-2; D: TRBD1; V: TRBV11-2; CDR3: CASSATGFEANYGYTF; DNA: TGTGCCAGCAGCGCGACAGGGTTTGAGGCTAACTATGGCTACACCTTC
size: medium-sized; J: TRBJ2-3; D: -; V: TRBV15; CDR3: CATSLATDTQYF; DNA: TGTGCCACCAGCTTAGCCACAGATACGCAGTATTTT
size: -; J: TRBJ1-5; D: -; V: TRBV6-1; CDR3: CASNGRESNQPQHF; DNA: TGTGCCAGCAACGGACGGGAAAGCAATCAGCCCCAGCATTTT
size: medium-sized; J: TRBJ1-1; D: -; V: TRBV20-1; CDR3: CSAYTNTEAFF; DNA: TGCAGTGCGTACACGAACACTGAAGCTTTCTTT
size: -; J: TRBJ2-3; D: TRBD2; V: TRBV6-5; CDR3: CASNLIAGVADTQYF; DNA: TGTGCCAGCAACCTAATAGCGGGAGTCGCAGATACGCAGTATTTT
size: medium-sized; J: TRBJ2-3; D: -; V: TRBV9; CDR3: CASSVAPETSTDTQYF; DNA: TGTGCCAGCAGCGTAGCGCCGGAGACTAGCACAGATACGCAGTATTTT
size: few; J: TRBJ1-2; D: -; V: TRBV11-3; CDR3: CASSSMAGDLYGYTF; DNA: TGTGCCAGCAGCTCCATGGCGGGGGATCTCTATGGCTACACCTTC
size: once; J: TRBJ1-5; D: -; V: TRBV10-2; CDR3: CASSDTGQGIGTQHF; DNA: TGCGCCAGCAGTGATACCGGTCAGGGCATCGGGACCCAGCATTTT
size: -; J: TRBJ2-7; D: TRBD1; V: TRBV27; CDR3: CASSLSPPDRGSFSEQYF; DNA: TGTGCCAGCAGTTTATCTCCGCCCGACAGGGGATCGTTCTCCGAGCAGTACTTC
size: -; J: TRBJ2-7; D: -; V: TRBV6-1; CDR3: CASSPPSSYEQYF; DNA: TGTGCCAGCAGCCCTCCCAGCTCCTACGAGCAGTACTTC